This TCR beta chain stems from a study of OX40 agonist ivuxolimab in advanced cancers. TCRdb's copy holds only in-frame clones and misses some; the assay was immunoSEQ multiplex PCR. The repertoire holds about 37,000 clones, with 83% as singletons. The CDR3 covers 11 residues. V lost 8 bases and J lost 6, with 11 bases in between. The germline V gene encodes CDR1 GTSNPN and CDR2 SVGIG (reference sequence). This chain uses TRBV30 with TRBJ2-1; D is possibly TRBD2 (5 bases). This specimen was CD4+ or CD8+ T cells sorted from blood, taken in a trial of the OX40 agonist ivuxolimab. The receptor comes from an adult with an advanced solid tumor such as melanoma, head and neck, liver or kidney cancer. In nucleotides, the CDR3 is TGTGCCGGCCGGGAAGGCAATGAGCAGTTCTTC. This gives the protein CAGREGNEQFF.